This T cell receptor beta chain is from a study of blood T cell repertoires in COVID-19. At the level of the study: COVID-19 samples, acute and convalescent, were from the United States, Italy and Spain. Sample material is recorded as cDNA or gDNA derived from T cells, B-cell-depleted T cells, or PBMCs.

Trimming at V came to 6 bases and at J to 5 bases, leaving 10 bases not matched to a gene. The germline V gene has CDR1 LGHNA and CDR2 YSLEER. There are 16 residues in the CDR3. Per the original data handling: Counts of nucleated cells, estimated from reference gene primer amplification, were obtained. The protocol was immunoSEQ multiplex PCR, while the TCRdb copy is restricted to in-frame clones and leaves out a portion. The DNA was the basis for D and trimming; V, J and clone size are from that table. The sample includes 35,000 to 40,000 clones, roughly 80% of them seen just once. The TCR originated in a man aged 45-60 years with active COVID-19. The chain joins TRBV4-3 to TRBJ2-5; 12 bases are a match to TRBD1. The sequenced sample was peripheral blood. This CDR3 is CASSQSGTGGLETQYF. The CDR3, as DNA: TGCGCCAGCAGTCAATCCGGGACAGGGGGCTTGGAGACCCAGTACTTC.